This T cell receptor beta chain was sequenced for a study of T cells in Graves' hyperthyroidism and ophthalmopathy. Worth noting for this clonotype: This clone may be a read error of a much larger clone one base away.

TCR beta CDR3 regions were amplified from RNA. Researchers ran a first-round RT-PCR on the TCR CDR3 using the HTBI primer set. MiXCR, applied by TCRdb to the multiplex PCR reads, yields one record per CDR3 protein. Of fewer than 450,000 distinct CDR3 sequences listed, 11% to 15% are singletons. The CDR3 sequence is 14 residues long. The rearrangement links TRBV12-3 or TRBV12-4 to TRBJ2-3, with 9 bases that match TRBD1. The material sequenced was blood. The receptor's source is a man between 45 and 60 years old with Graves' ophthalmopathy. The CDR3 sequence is CAGSWTGVTDTQYF. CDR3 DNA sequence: TGTGCCGGCAGTTGGACAGGGGTTACAGATACGCAGTATTTT.